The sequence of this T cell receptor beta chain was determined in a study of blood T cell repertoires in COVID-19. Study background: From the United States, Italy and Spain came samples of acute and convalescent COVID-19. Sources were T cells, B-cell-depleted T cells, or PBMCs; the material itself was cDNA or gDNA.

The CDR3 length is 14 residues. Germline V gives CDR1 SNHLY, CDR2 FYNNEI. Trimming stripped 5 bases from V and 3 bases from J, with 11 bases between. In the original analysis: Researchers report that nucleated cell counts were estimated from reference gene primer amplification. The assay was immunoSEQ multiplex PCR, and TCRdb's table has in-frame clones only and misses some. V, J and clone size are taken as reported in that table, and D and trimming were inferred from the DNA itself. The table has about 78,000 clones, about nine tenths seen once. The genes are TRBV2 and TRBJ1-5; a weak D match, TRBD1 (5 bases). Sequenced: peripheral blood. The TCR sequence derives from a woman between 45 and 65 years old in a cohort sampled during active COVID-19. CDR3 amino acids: CASSRQITNQPQHF. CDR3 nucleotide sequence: TGTGCCAGCAGTCGACAGATTACCAATCAGCCCCAGCATTTT.